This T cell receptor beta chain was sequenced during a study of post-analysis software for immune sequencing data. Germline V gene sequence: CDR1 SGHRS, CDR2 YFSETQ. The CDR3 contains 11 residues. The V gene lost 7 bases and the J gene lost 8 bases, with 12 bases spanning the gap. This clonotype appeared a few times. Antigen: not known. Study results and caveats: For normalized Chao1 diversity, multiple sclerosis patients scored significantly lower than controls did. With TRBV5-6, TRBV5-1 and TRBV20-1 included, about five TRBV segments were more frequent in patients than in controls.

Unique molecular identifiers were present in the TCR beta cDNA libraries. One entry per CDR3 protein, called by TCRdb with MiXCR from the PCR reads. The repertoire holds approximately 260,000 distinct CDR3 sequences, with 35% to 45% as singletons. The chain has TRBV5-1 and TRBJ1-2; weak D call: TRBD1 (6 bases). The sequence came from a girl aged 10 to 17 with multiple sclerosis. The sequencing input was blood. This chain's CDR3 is CASGIGQGYTF. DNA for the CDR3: TGCGCCAGCGGAATTGGACAGGGCTACACCTTC.